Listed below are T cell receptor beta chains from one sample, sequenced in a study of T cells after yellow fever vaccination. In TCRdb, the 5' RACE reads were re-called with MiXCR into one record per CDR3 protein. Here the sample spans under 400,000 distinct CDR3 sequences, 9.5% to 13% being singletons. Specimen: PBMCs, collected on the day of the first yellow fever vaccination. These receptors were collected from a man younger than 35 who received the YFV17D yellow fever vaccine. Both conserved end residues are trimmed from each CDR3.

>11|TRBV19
ASSRDWNTEAF
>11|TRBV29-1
SVDSGEGYEQY
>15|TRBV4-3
ASSQITGGFNTGELF
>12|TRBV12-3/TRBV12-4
ASRLGPISLEAF
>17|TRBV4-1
ASSQKGELAGASYNEQF
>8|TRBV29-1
SVGTDEQY
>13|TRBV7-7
ASSLQGAPTDTQY
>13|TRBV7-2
ASSLVAGKLEKLF
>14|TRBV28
ASSLGGPGRSSGRA
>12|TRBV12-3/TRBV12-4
ASSYRGTPPEQF
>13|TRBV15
ATSTSLTGVGEQY
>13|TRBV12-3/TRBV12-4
ASSLMAATNEKLF
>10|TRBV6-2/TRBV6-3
ASSYATTEAF
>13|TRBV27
ASSSVTGANYGYT
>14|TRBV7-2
ASSSSGTNIPYGYT
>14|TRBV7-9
ASRRGTGKSYNEQF
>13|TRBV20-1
SATIRAVGGGTLH
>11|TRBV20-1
SAGGGNNQPQH
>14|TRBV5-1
ASSGGAAPSTDTQY
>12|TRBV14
ASSQEGGAGELF
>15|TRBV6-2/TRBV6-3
ASSYSPQGLSYNEQF
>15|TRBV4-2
ASSLLTIAGLQETQY
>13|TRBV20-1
SAASRDKSTDTQY
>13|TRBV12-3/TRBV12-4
ASRRTGAFNEKLF
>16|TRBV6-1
ASKGLREGEDGNQPQH
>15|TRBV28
ASSLGLGSYPQETQY
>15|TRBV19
ASSPEPLAGGINEQF
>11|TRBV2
ASSLDRHPEAF
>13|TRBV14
ASSRLTGAYNEQF
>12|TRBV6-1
ASSLPSSGNTIY
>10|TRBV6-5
ASLTTNTEAF
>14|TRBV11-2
ASSPSVGGGANVLT
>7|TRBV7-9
ASSFPGI
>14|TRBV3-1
ASSQEWGTFSNEQY
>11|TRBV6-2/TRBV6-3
ATAEGGRNEQY
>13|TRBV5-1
ASSPQGGTEETQY
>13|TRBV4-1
ASGLGSSYNSPLH
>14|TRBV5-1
ASSLITSQGAGELF
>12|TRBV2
ASLGHASTDTQY
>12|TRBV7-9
ASSDRGLGDTQY
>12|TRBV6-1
ASRKTLYQETQY
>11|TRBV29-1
SVLPGLANEQF